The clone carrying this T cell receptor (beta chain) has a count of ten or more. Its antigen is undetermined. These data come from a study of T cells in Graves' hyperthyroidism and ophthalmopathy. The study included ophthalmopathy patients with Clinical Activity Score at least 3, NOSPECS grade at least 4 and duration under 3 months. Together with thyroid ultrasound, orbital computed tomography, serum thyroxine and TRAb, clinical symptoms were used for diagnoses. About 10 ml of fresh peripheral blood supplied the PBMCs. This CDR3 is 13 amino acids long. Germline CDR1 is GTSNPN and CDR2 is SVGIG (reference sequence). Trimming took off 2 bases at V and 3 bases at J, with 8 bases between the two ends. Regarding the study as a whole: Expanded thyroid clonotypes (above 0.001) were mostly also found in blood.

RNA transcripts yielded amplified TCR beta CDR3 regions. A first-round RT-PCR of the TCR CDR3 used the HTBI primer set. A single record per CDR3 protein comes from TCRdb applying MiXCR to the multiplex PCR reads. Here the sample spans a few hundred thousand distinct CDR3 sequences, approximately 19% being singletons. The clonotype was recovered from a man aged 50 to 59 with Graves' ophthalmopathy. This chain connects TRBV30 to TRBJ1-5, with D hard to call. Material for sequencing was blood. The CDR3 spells CAWSRRSNQPQHF. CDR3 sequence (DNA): TGTGCCTGGAGTCGGAGATCCAATCAGCCCCAGCATTTT.